The source of this TCR beta chain is a study of CD8 T cells in Susac syndrome. V trimming: 5 bases; J trimming: 1 base; junction bases outside the gene matches: 13. Germline CDR1 SGHTA, CDR2 FQGNSA. This CDR3 region has 17 residues. The authors reverse transcribed roughly 0.5 to 1 ug RNA with random hexamers. The authors amplified TCR beta CDR3 across 54 Vbeta and 13 Jbeta using immunoSEQ multiplex PCR. Using its own MiXCR run on the immunoSEQ multiplex PCR reads, TCRdb lists one record per CDR3 protein. The sample has 180,000 or so distinct CDR3 sequences, around 96% seen once. Study-wide results and caveats: By the study's own acknowledgment, its TCR sequencing and HLA analysis included relatively few individuals.

As to this clonotype: What it recognizes is unknown.

The chain links TRBV7-2 to TRBJ1-2; TRBD1 aligns across 7 bases. The receptor comes from a human donor in good health. Material: CD4+ T cells from PBMCs. The CDR3 coding sequence is TGTGCCAGCAGCCCCCGGGAACGGGCAGGGGGTAACTATGGCTACACCTTC. Translation gives CASSPRERAGGNYGYTF.